A single sample is the source of the 21 T cell receptor beta chains below, sequenced in a study of patients and donors after allogeneic stem cell transplantation. Via MiXCR, TCRdb re-called the RT-PCR reads, giving one row per CDR3 protein. The sample holds about 960,000 distinct CDR3 sequences, approximately 19% seen once. Sequencing input: blood, either unsorted or a sorted T cell fraction (not recorded which). The source of these receptors is a human donor who was either an allogeneic HSCT recipient or a stem cell or donor lymphocyte infusion donor (not recorded which). It is not recorded whose cells these are; they may come from a transplant donor.

This clonotype has more than one count but fewer than ten. This chain connects TRBV15 to TRBJ2-5; 7 bases line up with TRBD2. The trim removed 6 bases at V and 1 base at J, leaving 5 bases unmatched. Germline V gives CDR1 LNHNV, CDR2 YYDKDF (reference sequence). The CDR3 loop spans 14 amino acids. The CDR3 sequence: CATSPTSAQETQYF. The CDR3 bases are TGTGCCACCAGTCCCACTAGCGCCCAAGAGACCCAGTACTTC.

This clonotype occurred many times. The genes are TRBV3-1 and TRBJ1-1; the match to TRBD1 covers 8 bases. Trimming cost V 0 bases and J 5 bases; bases outside gene matches: 2. Germline lookup yields CDR1 LGHDT and CDR2 YNNKEL (reference sequence). CDR3 length equals 14 residues. CDR3 coding DNA: TGTGCCAGCAGCCAAGACAGGGGGCGAACTGAAGCTTTCTTT. Amino acids: CASSQDRGRTEAFF. Using reference TRBV3-1 and TRBJ1-1 for the parts outside the CDR3, the full variable domain is DTAVSQTPKYLVTQMGNDKSIKCEQNLGHDTMYWYKQDSKKFLKIMFSYNNKELIINETVPNRFSPKSPDKAHLNLHINSLELGDSAVYFCASSQDRGRTEAFFGQGTRLTVV.

The chain is built from TRBV6-1 and TRBJ1-2; 8 bases fit TRBD1. The CDR3 runs to 13 residues. J gave up 2 bases and V 8 bases, and 4 bases lay outside the gene matches. Germline loops: CDR1 MNHNS, CDR2 SASEGT. CDR3 residues: CASGQGQNYGYTF. DNA for the CDR3: TGTGCCAGCGGACAGGGACAAAACTATGGCTACACCTTC.

The chain recombines TRBV12-3 or TRBV12-4 with TRBJ1-3; D unclear. V was trimmed by 6 bases and J by 4 bases, leaving 10 bases between them. The length of the CDR3 is 13 residues. This CDR3 reads CASSGWLGNTIYF. CDR3 in DNA: TGTGCCAGCAGCGGGTGGTTGGGAAACACCATATATTTT.

The J gene is TRBJ2-7, the V gene TRBV6-1, with 11 bases matching TRBD2. The CDR3 is 16 residues long. Germline V gene data show CDR1 as MNHNS and CDR2 as SASEGT. V was clipped by 9 bases and J by 6 bases; unmatched bases: 16. CDR3 sequence reads: CASMDQSLAGGGEQYF. The CDR3 DNA follows: TGTGCCAGTATGGATCAGAGTCTAGCGGGGGGCGGCGAGCAGTACTTC.

The chain recombines TRBV7-9 with TRBJ2-7; the match to TRBD1 covers 11 bases. V was pared by 4 bases and J by 5 bases, with 4 bases of the junction left unmatched. The CDR3 is 14 amino acids. Germline CDR1 reads SEHNR; CDR2 reads FQNEAQ (reference sequence). The DNA of the CDR3 is TGTGCCAGCAGCTCGGACAGGGGGCCGAACGAGCAGTACTTC. This sequence encodes CASSSDRGPNEQYF. The variable domain in full, with the rest retrieved from reference TRBV7-9 and TRBJ2-7, is DTGVSQNPRHKITKRGQNVTFRCDPISEHNRLYWYRQTLGQGPEFLTYFQNEAQLEKSRLLSDRFSAERPKGSFSTLEIQRTEQGDSAMYLCASSSDRGPNEQYFGPGTRLTVT.

This clonotype turned up a few times. The chain employs TRBV21-1 and TRBJ2-4; the table's TRBD2 call for D was not verified on the DNA. TRBV21-1 is given as a pseudogene. This CDR3 is 17 amino acids long. The CDR3 bases are TGTGCCAGCAGCAAAGGGAAGAGGACTGTGGCCAAAAACATTCAGTACTTC. It yields the protein CASSKGKRTVAKNIQYF.

This clonotype was seen at least ten times. The chain uses TRBV12-3 or TRBV12-4 and TRBJ2-3; the D gene is possibly TRBD2 (6 bases). The CDR3 runs to 16 residues. Trimming pared 6 bases from V and 2 bases from J, leaving 18 bases between. The CDR3 nucleotides read TGTGCCAGCAGCCTCGGGTCTCGGGGACTCACAGATACGCAGTATTTT. Translation gives CASSLGSRGLTDTQYF.

This clonotype was picked up a small number of times. This chain connects TRBV5-1 to TRBJ2-2, with TRBD1 as a possible D gene (5 bases). Trimming pared 2 bases from V and 0 bases from J, leaving 11 bases between. In germline, CDR1 is SGHRS, CDR2 YFSETQ. CDR3 length: 16 residues. CDR3 in amino acids: CASSFTGNSNTGELFF. The CDR3, as DNA: TGCGCCAGCAGCTTCACAGGAAACTCGAACACCGGGGAGCTGTTTTTT.

The chain couples TRBV2 to TRBJ1-6; D call uncertain. V shed 3 bases and J shed 10 bases, with 7 bases lying between them. The CDR3 runs to 12 residues. Germline CDR1 and CDR2: SNHLY and FYNNEI. For the CDR3, the DNA is TGTGCCAGCAGTGACAGTCCCTCACCCCTCCACTTT. It is translated as CASSDSPSPLHF.

The chain couples TRBV7-6 to TRBJ2-7; 9 bases are a match to TRBD1. This CDR3 is 16 amino acids long. The V and J ends lost 4 bases and 3 bases, in that order; junction bases with no gene match: 10. Germline loops: CDR1 SGHVS, CDR2 FNYEAQ. The CDR3 DNA reads as TGTGCCAGCAGCTCTCCTACTGGGACAGGGTACTACGAGCAGTACTTC. Protein sequence: CASSSPTGTGYYEQYF.

This clonotype was counted only a few times. The chain employs TRBV12-3 or TRBV12-4 and TRBJ1-3; tentative D call: TRBD1 (6 bases). The CDR3 contains 17 residues. V gave up 2 bases and J gave up 3 bases, with 17 bases separating them. Here the CDR3 reads CASSLSLGGASGNTIYF. The DNA for the CDR3 is TGTGCCAGCAGTTTATCTCTGGGGGGGGCTAGTGGAAACACCATATATTTT.

The chain carries TRBV4-1 and TRBJ1-6; 9 nucleotides match TRBD1. CDR1 is MGHRA and CDR2 is YSYEKL in the germline V gene. The V and J ends lost 4 bases and 7 bases, in that order; junction bases with no gene match: 8. The CDR3 is 16 amino acids. The CDR3 nucleotides read TGCGCCAGCAGCCCGAGGACAGGGGCGAAGAATTCACCCCTCCACTTT. It yields the protein CASSPRTGAKNSPLHF.

This clonotype came up a few times. The chain carries TRBV7-3 and TRBJ2-5; TRBD2 matches at 7 bases. The CDR3 spans 15 residues. J gave up 5 bases and V 5 bases, and 11 bases lay outside the gene matches. Germline V lookup: CDR1 SGHTA, CDR2 FQGTGA. The CDR3 loop reads CASSLTSDLWETQYF. In nucleotides, the CDR3 is TGTGCCAGCAGCCTCACTAGCGACCTTTGGGAGACCCAGTACTTC.

This rearrangement joins TRBV5-6 to TRBJ2-7, with D possibly matching TRBD1 (6 bases). Germline V gives CDR1 SGHDT, CDR2 YYEEEE. The V end lost 3 bases, the J end lost 5 bases, and 15 bases lay between the germline ends. The CDR3 length is 14 residues. The DNA of the CDR3 is TGTGCCAGCAGCTCCGGACAGACGAACCACGAGCAGTACTTC. As protein: CASSSGQTNHEQYF. The entire variable domain, with the rest obtained from reference TRBV5-6 and TRBJ2-7, is as follows: DAGVTQSPTHLIKTRGQQVTLRCSPKSGHDTVSWYQQALGQGPQFIFQYYEEEERQRGNFPDRFSGHQFPNYSSELNVNALLLGDSALYLCASSSGQTNHEQYFGPGTRLTVT.

This clonotype has only a few counts. The chain links TRBV20-1 to TRBJ2-3; 7 bases are shared with TRBD2. The trim removed 3 bases at V and 0 bases at J, leaving 9 bases unmatched. Germline CDR1 is DFQATT and CDR2 is SNEGSKA (reference sequence). The CDR3 sequence is 16 residues long. CDR3 loop: CSASDQLATSTDTQYF. CDR3 coding DNA: TGCAGTGCTAGTGATCAACTAGCGACTAGCACAGATACGCAGTATTTT.

V usage is TRBV11-2 and J usage is TRBJ2-3; TRBD2 agrees at 8 bases. The CDR3 totals 17 residues. With 3 bases clipped from V and 5 bases from J, the junction kept 13 bases outside the gene matches. Germline CDR1 reads SGHAT; CDR2 reads FQNNGV. CDR3 sequence: CASSFKGGSGVLDTQYF. Here the CDR3 DNA reads TGTGCCAGCAGCTTTAAAGGTGGTAGCGGGGTTCTAGATACGCAGTATTTT.

This sequence joins TRBV30 and TRBJ2-4; TRBD1 matches 9 bases. Germline CDR1 is GTSNPN and CDR2 is SVGIG (reference sequence). The junction had 5 bases not matched to a gene; V was cut back by 2 bases and J by 9 bases. The CDR3 is 13 residues long. The CDR3 sequence is CAWSRQGVVIQYF. The CDR3 bases are TGTGCCTGGAGTCGACAGGGGGTGGTCATTCAGTACTTC. The entire variable domain, with the rest obtained from reference TRBV30 and TRBJ2-4, is as follows: SQTIHQWPATLVQPVGSPLSLECTVEGTSNPNLYWYRQAAGRGLQLLFYSVGIGQISSEVPQNLSASRPQDRQFILSSKKLLLSDSGFYLCAWSRQGVVIQYFGAGTRLSVL.

This clonotype was detected many times. The chain is built from TRBV5-1 and TRBJ2-7; D perhaps matches TRBD2 (6 bases). Germline V lookup: CDR1 SGHRS, CDR2 YFSETQ. This CDR3 has 16 amino acids. Trimming stripped 0 bases from V and 0 bases from J, with 13 bases between. The CDR3 protein is CASSLVVGRSSYEQYF. The CDR3 nucleotides are TGCGCCAGCAGCTTGGTGGTTGGGAGGAGCTCCTACGAGCAGTACTTC.

This clonotype was counted ten times or more. The V gene is TRBV14, the J gene TRBJ2-7; D may be TRBD1 (6 bases). The CDR3 has 13 amino acids. The V gene lost 3 bases and the J gene lost 3 bases, with 9 bases spanning the gap. CDR1 is SGHDN, CDR2 FVKESK, per germline. The CDR3 nucleotides read TGTGCCAGCAGCCAGGGGACATTCTACGAGCAGTACTTC. Amino acids: CASSQGTFYEQYF.

This chain joins TRBV5-1 and TRBJ1-2, with 9 nucleotides matching TRBD1. The V gene end was trimmed by 0 bases and the J gene end by 7 bases; junction bases not matched to a gene: 4. Per germline, CDR1 SGHRS and CDR2 YFSETQ. The CDR3 is 14 amino acids. This CDR3 reads CASSLGTGVVGYTF. Written as DNA, the CDR3 is TGCGCCAGCAGCTTGGGGACAGGGGTGGTTGGCTACACCTTC.